This T cell receptor beta chain comes out of a study of OX40 agonist ivuxolimab in advanced cancers. Study background: The study treated patients with ivuxolimab, an agonistic anti-OX40 (CD134) antibody. Study-wide findings and caveats: Mean expanded clone counts were higher in CD8+ than CD4+ T cells. The investigators did not determine what antigen specificity the expanded peripheral T cells had.

TCRdb keeps only in-frame clones here, not all; method: immunoSEQ multiplex PCR. In the table there are just under 20,000 clones, over 70% of which are singletons. Germline V gene lookup returns CDR1 WSHSY and CDR2 SAAADI. The CDR3 loop spans 16 amino acids. V was pared by 3 bases and J by 7 bases, with 16 bases between. Regarding this clone: Its matching antigen is unknown.

The genes are TRBV10-2 and TRBJ1-6; D gene uncertain. The origin of this receptor is an adult with an advanced solid tumor such as melanoma, head and neck, liver or kidney cancer. Sequenced material: CD4+ or CD8+ T cells sorted from blood, taken in a trial of the OX40 agonist ivuxolimab. The CDR3 region has the DNA TGCGCCAGCAGTGATCGGCAGGCCCAACTAAATTCACCCCTCCACTTT. The encoded protein is CASSDRQAQLNSPLHF.